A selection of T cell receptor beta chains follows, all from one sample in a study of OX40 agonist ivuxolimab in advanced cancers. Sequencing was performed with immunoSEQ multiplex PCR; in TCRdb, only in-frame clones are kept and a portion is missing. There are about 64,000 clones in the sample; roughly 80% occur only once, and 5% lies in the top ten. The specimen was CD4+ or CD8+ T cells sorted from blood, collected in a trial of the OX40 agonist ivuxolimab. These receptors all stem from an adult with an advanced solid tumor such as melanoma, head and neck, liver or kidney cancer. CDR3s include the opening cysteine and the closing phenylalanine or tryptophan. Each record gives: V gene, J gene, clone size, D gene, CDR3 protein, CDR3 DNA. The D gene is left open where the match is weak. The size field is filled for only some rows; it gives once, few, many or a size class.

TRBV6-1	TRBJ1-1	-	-	CASSAYRTNTEAFF	TGTGCCAGCAGTGCATACAGGACTAACACTGAAGCTTTCTTT
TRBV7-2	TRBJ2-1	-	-	CASSLDGGYNEQFF	TGTGCCAGCAGCTTAGATGGGGGCTACAATGAGCAGTTCTTC
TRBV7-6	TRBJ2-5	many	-	CASSTGETQYF	TGTGCCAGCAGCACGGGGGAGACCCAGTACTTC
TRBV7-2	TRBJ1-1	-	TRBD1	CASSLGQGRIGSTEAFF	TGTGCCAGCAGCCTGGGACAGGGGAGGATTGGGAGCACTGAAGCTTTCTTT
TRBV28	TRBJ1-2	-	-	CASSFGGTSNYGYTF	TGTGCCAGCAGTTTCGGAGGGACCAGCAACTATGGCTACACCTTC
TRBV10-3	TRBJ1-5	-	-	CAISQGEGSQPQHF	TGTGCCATCAGTCAGGGTGAGGGCAGTCAGCCCCAGCATTTT
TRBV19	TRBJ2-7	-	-	CASSGSGLGNYEQYF	TGTGCCAGTAGTGGTTCTGGGCTGGGGAACTACGAGCAGTACTTC
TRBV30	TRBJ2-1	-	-	CAWSSSSRSAHEQFF	TGTGCCTGGAGCAGTTCTAGCAGGTCCGCCCATGAGCAGTTCTTC
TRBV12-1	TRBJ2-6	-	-	CAPSFVVCFTGANVLTF	TGTGCCCCGAGCTTTGTTGTCTGCTTTACTGGGGCCAACGTCCTGACTTTC
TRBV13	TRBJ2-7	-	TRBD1	CASSLGPGQLYEQYF	TGTGCCAGCAGCTTGGGGCCGGGACAGCTTTACGAGCAGTACTTC